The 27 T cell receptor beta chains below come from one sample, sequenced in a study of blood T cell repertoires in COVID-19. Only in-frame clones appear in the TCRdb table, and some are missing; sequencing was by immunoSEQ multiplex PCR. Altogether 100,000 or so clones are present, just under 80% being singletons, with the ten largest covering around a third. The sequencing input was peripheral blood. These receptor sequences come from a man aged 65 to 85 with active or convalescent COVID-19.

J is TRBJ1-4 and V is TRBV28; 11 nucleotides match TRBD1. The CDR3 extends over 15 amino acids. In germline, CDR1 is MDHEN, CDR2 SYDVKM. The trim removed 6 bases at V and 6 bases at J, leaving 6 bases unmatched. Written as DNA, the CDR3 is TGTGCCAGCAGCTACCCGGGACAGGGGGATGAAAAACTGTTTTTT. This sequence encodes CASSYPGQGDEKLFF.

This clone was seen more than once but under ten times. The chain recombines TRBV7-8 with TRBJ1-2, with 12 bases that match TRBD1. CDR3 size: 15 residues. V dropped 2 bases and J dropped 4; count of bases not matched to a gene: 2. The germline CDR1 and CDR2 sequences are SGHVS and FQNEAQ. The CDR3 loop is CASSLWGQGAYGYTF. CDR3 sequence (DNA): TGTGCCAGCAGCTTATGGGGACAGGGGGCCTATGGCTACACCTTC.

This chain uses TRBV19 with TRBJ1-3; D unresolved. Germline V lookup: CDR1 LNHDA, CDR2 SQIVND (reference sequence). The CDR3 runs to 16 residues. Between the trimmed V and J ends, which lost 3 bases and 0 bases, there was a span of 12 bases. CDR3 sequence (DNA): TGTGCCAGTAGTATTGACCCCGACATCTCTGGAAACACCATATATTTT. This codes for CASSIDPDISGNTIYF.

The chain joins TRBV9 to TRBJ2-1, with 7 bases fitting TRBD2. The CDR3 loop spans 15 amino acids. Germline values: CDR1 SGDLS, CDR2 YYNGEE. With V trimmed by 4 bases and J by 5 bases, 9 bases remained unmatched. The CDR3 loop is CASSPHLADNNEQFF. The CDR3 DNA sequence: TGTGCCAGCAGCCCCCACCTAGCGGATAACAATGAGCAGTTCTTC.

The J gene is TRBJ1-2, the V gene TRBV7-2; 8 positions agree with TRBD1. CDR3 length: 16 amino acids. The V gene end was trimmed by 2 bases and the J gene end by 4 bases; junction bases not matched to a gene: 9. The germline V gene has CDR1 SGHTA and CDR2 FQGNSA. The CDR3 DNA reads TGTGCCAGCAGCTTACGCCAGGGGGCCCCCTCCTATGGCTACACCTTC. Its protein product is CASSLRQGAPSYGYTF.

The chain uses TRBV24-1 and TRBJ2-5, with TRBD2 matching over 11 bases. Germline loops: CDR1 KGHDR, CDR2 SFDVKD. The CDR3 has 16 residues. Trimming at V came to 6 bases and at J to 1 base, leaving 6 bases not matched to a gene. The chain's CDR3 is CATSTSGSGTQETQYF. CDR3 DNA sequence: TGTGCCACCAGTACTAGCGGGAGCGGAACCCAAGAGACCCAGTACTTC.

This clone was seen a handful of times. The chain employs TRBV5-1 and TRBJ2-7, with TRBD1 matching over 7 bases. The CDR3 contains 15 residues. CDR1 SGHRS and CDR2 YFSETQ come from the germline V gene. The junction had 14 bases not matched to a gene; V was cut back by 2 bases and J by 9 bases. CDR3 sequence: CASSFLQGLYPRQYF. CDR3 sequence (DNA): TGCGCCAGCAGCTTTCTACAGGGGCTTTACCCCCGGCAGTACTTC. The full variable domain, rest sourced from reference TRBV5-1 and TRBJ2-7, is KAGVTQTPRYLIKTRGQQVTLSCSPISGHRSVSWYQQTPGQGLQFLFEYFSETQRNKGNFPGRFSGRQFSNSRSEMNVSTLELGDSALYLCASSFLQGLYPRQYFGPGTRLTVT.

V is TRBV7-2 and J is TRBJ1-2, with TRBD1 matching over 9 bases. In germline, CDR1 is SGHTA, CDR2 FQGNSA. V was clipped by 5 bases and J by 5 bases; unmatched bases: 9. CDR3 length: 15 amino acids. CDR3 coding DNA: TGTGCCAGCAGCGTTTCCGGGACAGGGCATTATGGCTACACCTTC. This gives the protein CASSVSGTGHYGYTF.

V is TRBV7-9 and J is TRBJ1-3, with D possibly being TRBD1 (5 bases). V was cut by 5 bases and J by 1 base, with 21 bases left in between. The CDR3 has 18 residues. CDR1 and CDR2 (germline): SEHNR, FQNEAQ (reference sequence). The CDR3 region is CASSRIGTPQASGNTIYF. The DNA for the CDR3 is TGTGCCAGCAGCCGCATAGGGACTCCCCAAGCTTCTGGAAACACCATATATTTT.

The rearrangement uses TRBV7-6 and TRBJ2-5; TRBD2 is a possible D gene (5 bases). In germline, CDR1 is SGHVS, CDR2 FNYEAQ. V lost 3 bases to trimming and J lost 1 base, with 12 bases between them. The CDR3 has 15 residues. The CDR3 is CASSLFPGIQETQYF. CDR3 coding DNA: TGTGCCAGCAGCTTGTTCCCCGGGATCCAAGAGACCCAGTACTTC.

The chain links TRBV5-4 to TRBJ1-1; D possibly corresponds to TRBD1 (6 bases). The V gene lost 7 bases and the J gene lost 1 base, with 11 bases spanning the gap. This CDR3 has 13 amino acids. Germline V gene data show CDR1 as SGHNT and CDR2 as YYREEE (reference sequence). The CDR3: CASQQGWNTEAFF. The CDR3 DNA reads TGTGCCAGCCAACAGGGTTGGAACACTGAAGCTTTCTTT.

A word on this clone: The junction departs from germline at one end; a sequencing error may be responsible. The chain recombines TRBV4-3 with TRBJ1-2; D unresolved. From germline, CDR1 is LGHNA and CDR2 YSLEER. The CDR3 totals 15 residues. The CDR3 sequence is CASSQVLGRIYDYTF. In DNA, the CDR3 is TGCGCCAGCAGCCAAGTTCTCGGCAGGATTTATGACTACACCTTC.

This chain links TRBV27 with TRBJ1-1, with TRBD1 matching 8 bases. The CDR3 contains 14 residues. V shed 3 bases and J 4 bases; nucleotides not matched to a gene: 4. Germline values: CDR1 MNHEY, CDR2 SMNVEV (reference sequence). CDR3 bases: TGTGCCAGCAGTTTGGCGGGGACAGGCACTGAAGCTTTCTTT. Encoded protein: CASSLAGTGTEAFF.

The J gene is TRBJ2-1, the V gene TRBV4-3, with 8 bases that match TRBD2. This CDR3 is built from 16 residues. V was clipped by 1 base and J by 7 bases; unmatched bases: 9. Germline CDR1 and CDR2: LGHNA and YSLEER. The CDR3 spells CASSQAREGGGNEQFF. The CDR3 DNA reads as TGCGCCAGCAGCCAAGCACGGGAGGGCGGCGGGAATGAGCAGTTCTTC.

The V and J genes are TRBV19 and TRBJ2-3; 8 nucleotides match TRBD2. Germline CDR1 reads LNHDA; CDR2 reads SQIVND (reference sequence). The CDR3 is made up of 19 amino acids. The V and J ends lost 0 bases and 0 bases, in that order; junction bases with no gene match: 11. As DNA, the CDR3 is TGTGCCAGTAGTATAGACGCTACTCCTAGCGGGCCTAGCACAGATACGCAGTATTTT. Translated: CASSIDATPSGPSTDTQYF.

The CDR3 nucleotides are TGCGCCAGCAGCTTGTACGCGGGGGGTGGCACAGATACGCAGTATTTT. Amino acids: CASSLYAGGGTDTQYF. This sequence joins TRBV5-1 and TRBJ2-3; 8 bases agree with TRBD2. This CDR3 contains 16 residues. Germline V gives CDR1 SGHRS, CDR2 YFSETQ. The ends lost 1 base at V and 1 base at J; junction bases unmatched: 5. The full variable domain, in which reference TRBV5-1 and TRBJ2-3 provide the parts outside the CDR3, is KAGVTQTPRYLIKTRGQQVTLSCSPISGHRSVSWYQQTPGQGLQFLFEYFSETQRNKGNFPGRFSGRQFSNSRSEMNVSTLELGDSALYLCASSLYAGGGTDTQYFGPGTRLTVL.

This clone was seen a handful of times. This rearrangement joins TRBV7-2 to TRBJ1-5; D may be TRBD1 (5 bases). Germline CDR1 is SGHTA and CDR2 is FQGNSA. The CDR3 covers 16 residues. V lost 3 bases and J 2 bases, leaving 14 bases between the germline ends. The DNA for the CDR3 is TGTGCCAGCAGCTTTAGGGGCTCCCTCGGCAATCAGCCCCAGCATTTT. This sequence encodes CASSFRGSLGNQPQHF.

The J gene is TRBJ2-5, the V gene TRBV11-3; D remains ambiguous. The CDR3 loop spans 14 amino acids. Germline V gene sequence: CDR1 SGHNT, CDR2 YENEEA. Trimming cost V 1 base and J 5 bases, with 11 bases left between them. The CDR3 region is CASSLGSLRETQYF. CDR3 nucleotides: TGTGCCAGCAGCTTAGGGTCCCTGCGGGAGACCCAGTACTTC.

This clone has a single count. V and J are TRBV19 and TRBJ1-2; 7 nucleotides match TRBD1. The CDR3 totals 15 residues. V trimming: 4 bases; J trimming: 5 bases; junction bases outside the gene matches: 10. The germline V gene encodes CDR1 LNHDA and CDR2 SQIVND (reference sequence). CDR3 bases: TGTGCCAGTAGTAGCCTCCAGGGGGTTGGGTATGGCTACACCTTC. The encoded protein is CASSSLQGVGYGYTF.

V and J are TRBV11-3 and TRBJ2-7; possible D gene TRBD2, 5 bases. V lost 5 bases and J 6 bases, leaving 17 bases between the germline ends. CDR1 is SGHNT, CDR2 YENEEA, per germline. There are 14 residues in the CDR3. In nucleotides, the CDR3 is TGTGCCAGCAGCACCCATAGAGGGTCAGGCGAGCAGTACTTC. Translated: CASSTHRGSGEQYF.

CDR3 sequence reads: CASSLVSQGQSPLHF. The CDR3 DNA reads TGTGCCAGCAGCTTAGTCTCCCAGGGGCAATCACCCCTCCACTTT. The chain joins TRBV7-8 to TRBJ1-6; TRBD1 is a possible D gene (6 bases). CDR3 length: 15 residues. Between the trimmed V and J ends, which lost 1 base and 10 bases, there was a span of 14 bases. Germline loops: CDR1 SGHVS, CDR2 FQNEAQ.

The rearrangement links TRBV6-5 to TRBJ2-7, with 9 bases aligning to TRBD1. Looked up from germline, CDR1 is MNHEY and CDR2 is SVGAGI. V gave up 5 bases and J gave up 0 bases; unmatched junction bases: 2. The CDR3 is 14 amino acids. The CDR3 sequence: CASSTDRGSYEQYF. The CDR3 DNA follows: TGTGCCAGCAGTACGGACAGGGGCTCCTACGAGCAGTACTTC.

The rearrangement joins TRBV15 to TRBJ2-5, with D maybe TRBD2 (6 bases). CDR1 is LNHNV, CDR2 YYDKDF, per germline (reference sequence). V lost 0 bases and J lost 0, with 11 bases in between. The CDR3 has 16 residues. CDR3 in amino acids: CATSREEAGYQETQYF. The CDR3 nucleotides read TGTGCCACCAGCAGAGAGGAGGCGGGGTACCAAGAGACCCAGTACTTC.

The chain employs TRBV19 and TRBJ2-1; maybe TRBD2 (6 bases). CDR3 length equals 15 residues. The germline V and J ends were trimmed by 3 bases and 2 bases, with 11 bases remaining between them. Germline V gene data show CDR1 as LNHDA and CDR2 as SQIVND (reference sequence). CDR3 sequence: CASSIWGEAYNEQFF. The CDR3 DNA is TGTGCCAGTAGTATCTGGGGGGAGGCCTACAATGAGCAGTTCTTC.

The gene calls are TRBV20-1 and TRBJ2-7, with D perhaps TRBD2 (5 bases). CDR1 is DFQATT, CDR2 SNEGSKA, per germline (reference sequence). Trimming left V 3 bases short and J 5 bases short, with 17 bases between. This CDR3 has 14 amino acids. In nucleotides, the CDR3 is TGCAGTGCTAGTCCGGACGCGGGCCGCAACGAGCAGTACTTC. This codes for CSASPDAGRNEQYF.

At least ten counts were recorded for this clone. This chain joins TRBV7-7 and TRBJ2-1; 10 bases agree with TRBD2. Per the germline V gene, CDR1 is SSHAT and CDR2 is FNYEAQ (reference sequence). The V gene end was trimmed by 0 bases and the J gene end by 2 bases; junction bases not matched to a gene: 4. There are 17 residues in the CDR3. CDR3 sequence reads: CASSLALAGEPYNEQFF. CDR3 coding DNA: TGTGCCAGCAGCTTAGCTCTAGCGGGGGAACCCTACAATGAGCAGTTCTTC.

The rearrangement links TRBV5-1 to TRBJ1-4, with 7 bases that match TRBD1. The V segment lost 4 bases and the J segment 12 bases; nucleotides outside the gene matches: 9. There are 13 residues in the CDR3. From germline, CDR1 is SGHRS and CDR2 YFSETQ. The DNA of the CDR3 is TGCGCCAGCAGCCTATCGGGACAGTCGGAACTGTTTTTT. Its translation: CASSLSGQSELFF.